This TCR beta chain derives from a study of Ad26.COV2.S vaccination and SARS-CoV-2 variants. Using immunoSEQ multiplex PCR, the repertoire was profiled, and TCRdb retains in-frame clones only, with some absent. The sample has under 550,000 clones, around 90% seen once. Treatment described: around 19 received Ad26.COV2.S at low or high dose, single or two shots; 5 received placebo; per-sample allocation not given. Following the first vaccine or placebo injection, samples were taken on day 63. The sequencing used peripheral blood, collected in a trial of Ad26.COV2.S vaccine versus placebo. This receptor was identified in a person aged 18-65 years who received the Ad26.COV2.S COVID-19 vaccine or a placebo.

The DNA of the CDR3 is TGCGCTGACAGCTACAATGAGCAGTTCTTC. This sequence encodes CADSYNEQFF. This chain links TRBV29-1 with TRBJ2-1; possibly TRBD1 for D (5 bases). The CDR3 has 10 residues. The germline V gene has CDR1 SQVTM and CDR2 ANQGSEA.